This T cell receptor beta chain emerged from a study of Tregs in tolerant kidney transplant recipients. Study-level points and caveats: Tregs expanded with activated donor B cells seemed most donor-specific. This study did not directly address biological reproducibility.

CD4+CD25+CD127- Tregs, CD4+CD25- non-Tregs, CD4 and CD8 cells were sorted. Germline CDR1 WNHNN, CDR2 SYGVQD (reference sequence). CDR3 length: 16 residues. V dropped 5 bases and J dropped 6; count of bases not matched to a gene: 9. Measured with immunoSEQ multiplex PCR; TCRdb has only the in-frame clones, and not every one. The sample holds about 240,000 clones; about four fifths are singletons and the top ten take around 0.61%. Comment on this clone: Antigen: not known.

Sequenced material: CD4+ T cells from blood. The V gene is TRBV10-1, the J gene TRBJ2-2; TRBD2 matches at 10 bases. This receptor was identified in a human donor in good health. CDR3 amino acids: CASSPGSGGLAGELFF. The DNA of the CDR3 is TGCGCCAGCAGTCCGGGTAGCGGGGGGCTAGCCGGGGAGCTGTTTTTT.